Listed below are T cell receptor beta chains from one sample, sequenced in a study of cytomegalovirus exposure and HLA in healthy donors. Using immunoSEQ multiplex PCR, the repertoire was profiled, and TCRdb retains in-frame clones only, with some absent. Of 150,000 to 200,000 clones detected, around 80% appear once; the ten largest clones hold around 7.7%. Sequencing used PBMCs. The origin of the receptors is a woman aged 40 to 50 in good health and CMV-seropositive. Each CDR3 is given with its conserved first and last residue. The D gene is left open where the match is weak. Clone size, where shown, is once, few, many, or a class for clones that have expanded.

j_call v_call clone_size d_call cdr3_aa cdr3_nt
TRBJ2-1 TRBV27 . TRBD1 CASSSGRDRVYNEQFF TGTGCCAGCAGTTCGGGCCGGGACAGGGTATACAATGAGCAGTTCTTC
TRBJ2-2 TRBV5-1 . . CASSLVGARTGELFF TGCGCCAGCAGCTTGGTGGGGGCAAGAACCGGGGAGCTGTTTTTT
TRBJ1-2 TRBV19 few . CASGTGQRGAYGYTF TGTGCCAGTGGGACCGGACAACGCGGGGCCTATGGCTACACCTTC
TRBJ2-3 TRBV25-1 . . CASSEFEYTQYF TGTGCCAGCAGTGAGTTTGAGTATACGCAGTATTTT
TRBJ1-1 TRBV18 few TRBD1 CASSPGQGAIRTEAFF TGTGCCAGCTCACCCGGACAGGGGGCAATAAGGACTGAAGCTTTCTTT
TRBJ2-5 TRBV27 . . CASSTGKVESQYF TGTGCCAGCAGTACAGGGAAAGTTGAGTCGCAGTACTTC
TRBJ1-2 TRBV27 few . CASGYAGTPLAGYTF TGTGCCAGCGGTTATGCCGGGACACCGCTCGCGGGCTACACCTTC
TRBJ2-6 TRBV5-1 . . CASSIPGDSGANVLTF TGCGCCAGCAGCATACCCGGGGACTCTGGGGCCAACGTCCTGACTTTC
TRBJ1-1 TRBV7-2 few . CASSSAYLGNPTEAFF TGTGCCAGCAGCTCCGCCTACCTCGGGAACCCCACTGAAGCTTTCTTT
TRBJ2-7 TRBV5-1 . . CASSLEGVSYEQYF TGCGCCAGCAGCTTGGAGGGGGTGAGCTACGAGCAGTACTTC
TRBJ2-3 TRBV2 . . CASSWSVVLSTDTQYF TGTGCCAGCAGTTGGTCGGTCGTCCTCAGCACAGATACGCAGTATTTT
TRBJ1-1 TRBV6-1 . . CASSVTWNTEAFF TGTGCCAGCAGTGTGACATGGAACACTGAAGCTTTCTTT
TRBJ2-7 TRBV10-3 few TRBD2 CAIRDGGSVANEQYF TGTGCCATCAGAGACGGCGGGAGTGTTGCCAACGAGCAGTACTTC
TRBJ2-5 TRBV7-9 . TRBD2 CASSPSGRAEETQYF TGTGCCAGCAGCCCTAGCGGGAGGGCCGAAGAGACCCAGTACTTC
TRBJ2-7 TRBV15 . TRBD1 CATGTGITYEQYF TGTGCCACCGGGACAGGGATAACCTACGAGCAGTACTTC
TRBJ2-5 TRBV27 . . CASSFSGLPRDQYF TGTGCCAGCAGTTTTTCGGGCCTACCCAGGGACCAGTACTTC
TRBJ2-2 TRBV19 . TRBD1 CASSRDRVGTGELFF TGTGCCAGTAGCCGGGACAGGGTGGGCACCGGGGAGCTGTTTTTT
TRBJ1-1 TRBV29-1 few TRBD1 CSAWTGGEAFF TGCAGCGCCTGGACAGGGGGTGAAGCTTTCTTT
TRBJ2-2 TRBV11-3 . . CASSFKQGTGELFF TGTGCCAGCAGCTTTAAACAGGGAACCGGGGAGCTGTTTTTT
TRBJ2-7 TRBV10-3 many TRBD2 CAVGLAGSYEQYF TGTGCCGTCGGACTAGCGGGATCCTACGAGCAGTACTTC
TRBJ1-2 TRBV5-6 . . CASSRVDGYTF TGTGCCAGCAGCCGTGTCGATGGCTACACCTTC
TRBJ2-1 TRBV6-1 . TRBD1 CASSEAHRGTGKNEQFF TGTGCCAGCAGTGAAGCGCATAGGGGGACAGGGAAGAATGAGCAGTTCTTC
TRBJ1-5 TRBV5-6 . TRBD1 CASSWGQSNQPQHF TGTGCCAGCAGCTGGGGACAGAGCAATCAGCCCCAGCATTTT
TRBJ1-3 TRBV7-9 . TRBD1 CASSLVGTGSDSGNTIYF TGTGCCAGCAGCTTAGTAGGGACAGGCTCGGACTCTGGAAACACCATATATTTT
TRBJ2-7 TRBV15 . . CATSRAGTYSYEQYF TGTGCCACCAGCAGAGCAGGGACTTACTCCTACGAGCAGTACTTC
TRBJ1-4 TRBV19 once . CASSIQGLSNEKLFF TGTGCCAGTAGTATACAGGGGCTATCGAATGAAAAACTGTTTTTT
TRBJ1-2 TRBV7-9 . . CASSLGGAPKGYTF TGTGCCAGCAGCTTAGGTGGGGCGCCGAAAGGCTACACCTTC
TRBJ2-2 TRBV27 . TRBD1 CASSPHRQGGRAGELFF TGTGCCAGCAGTCCCCACCGACAGGGGGGGCGGGCCGGGGAGCTGTTTTTT
TRBJ2-1 TRBV7-9 . . CASSLRRGPGDEQFF TGTGCCAGCAGCTTAAGACGGGGCCCAGGGGATGAGCAGTTCTTC
TRBJ2-7 TRBV18 . TRBD1 CASSRQGYEQYF TGTGCCAGCTCACGACAGGGTTACGAGCAGTACTTC
TRBJ1-3 TRBV2 once . CASRVDANSGNTIYF TGTGCCAGCAGGGTAGATGCTAACTCTGGAAACACCATATATTTT
TRBJ1-5 TRBV29-1 . . CSVVPFRAQHF TGCAGCGTTGTACCGTTTCGGGCCCAGCATTTT
TRBJ2-7 TRBV7-9 . . CASSLVNAGEQYF TGTGCCAGCAGCCTAGTTAACGCGGGGGAGCAGTACTTC
TRBJ2-7 TRBV29-1 . . CSVEGQDYEQYF TGCAGCGTTGAAGGACAGGACTACGAGCAGTACTTC
TRBJ2-1 TRBV7-3 . . CASSSRGGVPHNEQFF TGTGCCAGCAGCTCCCGGGGAGGAGTCCCACACAATGAGCAGTTCTTC
TRBJ2-5 TRBV4-2 . TRBD2 CASSQGGGQETQYF TGTGCCAGCAGCCAAGGGGGGGGCCAAGAGACCCAGTACTTC
TRBJ1-2 TRBV7-9 . TRBD1 CASSLGGQGGYGYTF TGTGCCAGCAGCTTGGGTGGACAGGGCGGGTATGGCTACACCTTC
TRBJ1-1 TRBV28 . . CASSLSAGSTEAFF TGTGCCAGCAGTTTATCGGCGGGGAGCACTGAAGCTTTCTTT
TRBJ2-1 TRBV25-1 . . CASTNSSEQFF TGTGCCAGCACGAACTCGAGTGAGCAGTTCTTC
TRBJ2-7 TRBV7-7 . TRBD2 CASSLNPGLAGDEQYF TGTGCTAGCAGCTTAAACCCGGGACTAGCGGGAGACGAGCAGTACTTC
TRBJ1-2 TRBV6-5 . . CASSYSGSRGYGYTF TGTGCCAGTAGTTACTCTGGCAGCAGGGGCTATGGCTACACCTTC
TRBJ2-2 TRBV6-1 . TRBD1 CASSAPQDRGYGRELFF TGTGCCAGCAGTGCCCCCCAGGACAGGGGGTATGGCAGGGAGCTGTTTTTT
TRBJ2-7 TRBV4-2 . TRBD2 CASSQDTAGGPREQYF TGTGCCAGCAGCCAAGACACAGCGGGAGGGCCAAGGGAGCAGTACTTC
TRBJ2-1 TRBV2 few . CASMEGAGSGYNEQFF TGTGCCAGCATGGAGGGGGCCGGGAGTGGATACAATGAGCAGTTCTTC
TRBJ2-5 TRBV5-1 . TRBD1 CASSWTGTGDETQYF TGCGCCAGCAGCTGGACCGGGACAGGGGATGAGACCCAGTACTTC